This T cell receptor (beta chain) was identified during a study of T cell responses to AZD1222 COVID-19 vaccine. There are 15 residues in the CDR3. Per the germline V gene, CDR1 is SNHLY and CDR2 is FYNNEI. Trimming removed 6 bases from V and 10 bases from J; junction bases left unmatched: 9. Sequencing was performed with immunoSEQ multiplex PCR; in TCRdb, only in-frame clones are kept and a portion is missing. The profile shows some 190,000 clones, around nine tenths of them singletons. The TCR comes from an adult in good health. The material sequenced was peripheral blood, taken on day 0 of AZD1222 vaccination. V usage is TRBV2 and J usage is TRBJ2-1; 13 bases agree with TRBD2. CDR3 loop: CASRLTSGGAGEQFF. CDR3 in DNA: TGTGCCAGCAGGCTTACTAGCGGGGGGGCAGGCGAGCAGTTCTTC.